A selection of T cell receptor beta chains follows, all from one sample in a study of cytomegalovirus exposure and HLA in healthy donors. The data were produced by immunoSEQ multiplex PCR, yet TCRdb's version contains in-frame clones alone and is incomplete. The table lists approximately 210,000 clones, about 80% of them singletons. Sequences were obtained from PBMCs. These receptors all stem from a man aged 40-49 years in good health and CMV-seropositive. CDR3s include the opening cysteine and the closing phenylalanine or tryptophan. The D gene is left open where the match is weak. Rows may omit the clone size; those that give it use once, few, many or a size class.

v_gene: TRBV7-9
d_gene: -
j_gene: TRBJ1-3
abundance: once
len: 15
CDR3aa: CASTRGGGPGNTIYF
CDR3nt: TGTGCCAGCACCCGGGGGGGCGGACCTGGAAACACCATATATTTT

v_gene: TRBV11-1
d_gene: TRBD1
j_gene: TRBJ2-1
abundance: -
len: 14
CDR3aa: CASSLGRGPNEQFF
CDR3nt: TGTGCCAGCAGCTTGGGCAGGGGGCCAAATGAGCAGTTCTTC

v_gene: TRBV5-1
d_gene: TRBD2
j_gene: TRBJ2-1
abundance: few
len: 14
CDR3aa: CASSLASGNGEQFF
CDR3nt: TGCGCCAGCAGCTTAGCTAGCGGGAACGGTGAGCAGTTCTTC

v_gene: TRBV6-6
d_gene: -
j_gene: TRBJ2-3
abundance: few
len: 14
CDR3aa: CASSYPAGIDTQYF
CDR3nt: TGTGCCAGCAGTTACCCCGCGGGGATAGATACGCAGTATTTT

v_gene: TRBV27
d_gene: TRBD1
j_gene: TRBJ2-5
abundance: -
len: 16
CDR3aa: CASSPMDRGPQETQYF
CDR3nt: TGTGCCAGCAGCCCCATGGACAGGGGCCCACAAGAGACCCAGTACTTC

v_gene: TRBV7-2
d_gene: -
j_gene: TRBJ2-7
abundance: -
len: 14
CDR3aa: CASSPTVNRYEQYF
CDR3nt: TGTGCCAGCAGTCCGACAGTTAATCGCTACGAGCAGTACTTC

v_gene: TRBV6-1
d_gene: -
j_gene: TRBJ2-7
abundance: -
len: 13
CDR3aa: CASSEPGSYEQYF
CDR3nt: TGTGCCAGCAGTGAACCAGGCTCCTACGAGCAGTACTTC

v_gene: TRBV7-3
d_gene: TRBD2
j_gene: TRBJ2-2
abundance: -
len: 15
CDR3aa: CASSFTGTSRRELFF
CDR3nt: TGTGCCAGCAGCTTCACCGGGACTAGCAGGCGGGAGCTGTTTTTT

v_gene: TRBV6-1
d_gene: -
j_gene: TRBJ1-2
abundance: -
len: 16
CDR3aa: CASSEVPTRGPYGYTF
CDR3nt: TGTGCCAGCAGTGAAGTGCCTACGCGCGGGCCCTATGGCTACACCTTC

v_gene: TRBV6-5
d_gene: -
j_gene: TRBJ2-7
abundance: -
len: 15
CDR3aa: CASSYEGGKSYEQYF
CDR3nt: TGTGCCAGCAGTTACGAGGGCGGTAAATCCTACGAGCAGTACTTC

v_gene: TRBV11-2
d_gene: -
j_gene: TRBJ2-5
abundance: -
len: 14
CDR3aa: CASTLIGYQETQYF
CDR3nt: TGTGCCAGCACCTTAATCGGTTACCAAGAGACCCAGTACTTC

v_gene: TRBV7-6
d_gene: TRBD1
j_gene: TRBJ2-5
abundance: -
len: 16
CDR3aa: CASSLAGTGAAETQYF
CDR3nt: TGTGCCAGCAGCTTAGCCGGGACAGGGGCGGCCGAGACCCAGTACTTC

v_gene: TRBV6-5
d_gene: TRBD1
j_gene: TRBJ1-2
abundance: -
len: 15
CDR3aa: CASTVDRGSNYGYTF
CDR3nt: TGTGCCAGCACTGTGGACAGGGGTTCTAACTATGGCTACACCTTC

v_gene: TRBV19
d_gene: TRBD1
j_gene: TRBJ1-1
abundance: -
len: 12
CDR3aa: CASIAGGTEAFF
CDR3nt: TGTGCCAGTATCGCAGGGGGGACTGAAGCTTTCTTT

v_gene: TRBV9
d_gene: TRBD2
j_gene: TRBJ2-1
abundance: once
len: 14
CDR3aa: CASSAGLAGTEQFF
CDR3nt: TGTGCCAGCAGCGCAGGACTAGCGGGAACTGAGCAGTTCTTC

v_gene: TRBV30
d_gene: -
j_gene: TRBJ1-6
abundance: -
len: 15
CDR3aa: CAWSPPGQFNSPLHF
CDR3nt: TGTGCCTGGAGTCCCCCCGGACAGTTTAATTCACCCCTCCACTTT

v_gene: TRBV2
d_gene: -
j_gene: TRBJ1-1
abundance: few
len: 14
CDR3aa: CASKLDGMNTEAFF
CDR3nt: TGTGCCAGCAAGCTGGACGGGATGAACACTGAAGCTTTCTTT

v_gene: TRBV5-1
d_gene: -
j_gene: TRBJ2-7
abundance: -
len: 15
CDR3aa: CASSSGININYEQYF
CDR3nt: TGCGCCAGCAGCTCCGGGATCAACATAAACTACGAGCAGTACTTC

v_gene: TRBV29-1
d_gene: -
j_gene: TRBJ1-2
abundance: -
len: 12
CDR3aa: CSAGPGRYGYTF
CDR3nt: TGCAGCGCTGGGCCCGGCCGCTATGGCTACACCTTC

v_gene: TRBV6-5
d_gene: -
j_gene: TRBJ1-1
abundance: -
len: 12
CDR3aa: CASNDRNTEAFF
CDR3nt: TGTGCCAGCAACGACAGGAACACTGAAGCTTTCTTT

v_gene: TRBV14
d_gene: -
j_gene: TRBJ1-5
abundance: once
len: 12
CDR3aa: CASSMENQPQHF
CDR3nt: TGTGCCAGCAGTATGGAGAATCAGCCCCAGCATTTT

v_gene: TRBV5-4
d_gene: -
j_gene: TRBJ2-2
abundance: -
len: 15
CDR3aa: CASSLAGARGGELFF
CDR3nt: TGTGCCAGCAGCTTGGCGGGCGCCAGGGGCGGGGAGCTGTTTTTT

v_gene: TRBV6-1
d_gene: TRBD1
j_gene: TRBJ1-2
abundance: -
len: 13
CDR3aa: CASSEGTGYGYTF
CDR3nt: TGTGCCAGCAGTGAAGGGACAGGTTATGGCTACACCTTC

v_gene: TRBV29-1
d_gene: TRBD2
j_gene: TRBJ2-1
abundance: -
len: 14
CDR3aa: CSVATSGRLNEQFF
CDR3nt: TGCAGCGTGGCGACTAGCGGGAGATTAAATGAGCAGTTCTTC

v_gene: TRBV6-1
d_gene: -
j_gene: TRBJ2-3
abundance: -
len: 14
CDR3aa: CASLASLSTDTQYF
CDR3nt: TGTGCCAGCTTAGCCAGCCTTAGCACAGATACGCAGTATTTT

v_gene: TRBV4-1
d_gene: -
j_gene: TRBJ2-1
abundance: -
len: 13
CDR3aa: CASSQVGPDRRFF
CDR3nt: TGCGCCAGCAGCCAAGTAGGTCCCGACCGGAGGTTCTTC

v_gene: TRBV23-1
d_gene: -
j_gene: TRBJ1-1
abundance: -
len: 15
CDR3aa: CASSQSVANYTEAFF
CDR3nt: TGCGCCAGCAGTCAATCGGTCGCCAACTACACTGAAGCTTTCTTT

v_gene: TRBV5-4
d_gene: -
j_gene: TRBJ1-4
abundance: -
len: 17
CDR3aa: CASSLSGPGGANEKLFF
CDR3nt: TGTGCCAGCAGCTTGTCGGGGCCGGGGGGCGCAAATGAAAAACTGTTTTTT

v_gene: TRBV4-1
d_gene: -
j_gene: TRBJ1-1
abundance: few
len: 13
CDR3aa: CASSQTGSTEAFF
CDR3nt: TGCGCCAGCAGCCAAACAGGTTCCACTGAAGCTTTCTTT

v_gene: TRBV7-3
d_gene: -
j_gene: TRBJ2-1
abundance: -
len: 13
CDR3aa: CASSLNYYNEQFF
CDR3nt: TGTGCCAGCAGCTTAAACTACTACAATGAGCAGTTCTTC

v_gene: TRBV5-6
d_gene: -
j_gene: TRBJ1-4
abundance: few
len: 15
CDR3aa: CASSTQGSRGEKLFF
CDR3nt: TGTGCCAGCAGCACGCAGGGGTCCCGAGGGGAAAAACTGTTTTTT

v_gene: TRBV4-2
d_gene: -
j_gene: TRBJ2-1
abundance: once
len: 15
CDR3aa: CASSQEGSSYNEQFF
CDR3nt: TGTGCCAGCAGCCAAGAGGGGAGCTCCTACAATGAGCAGTTCTTC

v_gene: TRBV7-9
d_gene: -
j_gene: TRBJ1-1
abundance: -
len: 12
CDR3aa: CASSPGSSEAFF
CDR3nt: TGTGCCAGCAGCCCCGGTTCTTCTGAAGCTTTCTTT

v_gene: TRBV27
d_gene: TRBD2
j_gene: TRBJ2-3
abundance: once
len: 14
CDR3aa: CASRSGARQDTQYF
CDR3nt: TGTGCCAGCAGGAGCGGGGCCCGGCAAGATACGCAGTATTTT

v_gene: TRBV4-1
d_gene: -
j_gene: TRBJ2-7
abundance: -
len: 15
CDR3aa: CASSQDDLRGYEQYF
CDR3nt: TGCGCCAGCAGCCAAGATGACCTAAGGGGTTACGAGCAGTACTTC

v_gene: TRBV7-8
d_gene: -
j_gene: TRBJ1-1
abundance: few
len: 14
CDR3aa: CASSLREAYTEAFF
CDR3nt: TGTGCCAGCAGCCTCCGGGAAGCTTACACTGAAGCTTTCTTT

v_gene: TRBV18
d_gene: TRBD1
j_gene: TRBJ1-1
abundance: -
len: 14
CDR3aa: CASSPGQGIGVAFF
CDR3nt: TGTGCCAGCTCCCCCGGACAGGGGATAGGTGTAGCTTTCTTT

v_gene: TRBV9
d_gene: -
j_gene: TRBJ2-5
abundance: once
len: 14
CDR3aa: CASSATGVEETQYF
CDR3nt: TGTGCCAGCAGCGCCACGGGAGTTGAAGAGACCCAGTACTTC

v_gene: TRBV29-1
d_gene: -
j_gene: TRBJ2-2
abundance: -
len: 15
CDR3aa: CSAEAGYPNTGELFF
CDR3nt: TGCAGCGCTGAAGCAGGGTACCCGAACACCGGGGAGCTGTTTTTT

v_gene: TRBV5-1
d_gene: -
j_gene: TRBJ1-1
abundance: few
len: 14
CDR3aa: CASSFTGVNTEAFF
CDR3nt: TGCGCCAGCAGCTTTACAGGCGTGAACACTGAAGCTTTCTTT

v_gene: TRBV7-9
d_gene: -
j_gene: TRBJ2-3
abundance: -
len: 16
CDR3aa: CASSFPAGYSTDTQYF
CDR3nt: TGTGCCAGCAGCTTTCCCGCGGGCTATAGCACAGATACGCAGTATTTT

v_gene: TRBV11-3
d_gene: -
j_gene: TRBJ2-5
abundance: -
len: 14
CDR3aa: CASSSRTATETQYF
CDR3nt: TGTGCCAGCAGCTCCAGGACAGCAACAGAGACCCAGTACTTC

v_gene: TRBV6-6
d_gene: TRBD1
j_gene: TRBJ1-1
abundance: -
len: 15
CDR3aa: CASRSTGALNTEAFF
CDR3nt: TGTGCCAGCAGATCTACAGGGGCCTTGAACACTGAAGCTTTCTTT

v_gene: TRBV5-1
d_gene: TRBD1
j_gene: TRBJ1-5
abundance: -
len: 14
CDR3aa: CASSPDRGDQPQHF
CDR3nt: TGCGCCAGCAGCCCGGACAGGGGCGATCAGCCCCAGCATTTT

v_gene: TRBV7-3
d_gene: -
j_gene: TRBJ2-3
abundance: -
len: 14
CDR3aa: CASSSGQSLDTQYF
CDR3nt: TGTGCCAGCAGCTCCGGACAGTCCCTAGATACGCAGTATTTT

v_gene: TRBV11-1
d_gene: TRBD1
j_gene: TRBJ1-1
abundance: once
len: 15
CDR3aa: CASSVTTGVNTEAFF
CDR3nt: TGTGCCAGCAGCGTAACTACAGGGGTGAACACTGAAGCTTTCTTT

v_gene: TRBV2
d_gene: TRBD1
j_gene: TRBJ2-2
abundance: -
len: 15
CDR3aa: CASTEGQGRTGELFF
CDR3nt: TGTGCCAGCACTGAAGGACAGGGGCGTACCGGGGAGCTGTTTTTT

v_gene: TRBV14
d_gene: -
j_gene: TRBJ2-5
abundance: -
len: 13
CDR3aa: CASRQGPITTQYF
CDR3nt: TGTGCCAGCAGACAGGGCCCGATCACGACCCAGTACTTC

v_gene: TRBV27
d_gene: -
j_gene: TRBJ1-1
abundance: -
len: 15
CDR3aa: CASSSLTGMNTEAFF
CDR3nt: TGTGCCAGCAGTTCCCTGACGGGAATGAACACTGAAGCTTTCTTT

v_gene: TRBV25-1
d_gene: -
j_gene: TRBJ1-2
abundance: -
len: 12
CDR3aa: CASSGTGFGYTF
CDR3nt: TGTGCCAGCAGTGGTACAGGGTTTGGCTACACCTTC

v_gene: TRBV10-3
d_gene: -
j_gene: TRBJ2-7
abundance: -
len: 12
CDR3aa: CAIRTVGGEQYF
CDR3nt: TGTGCCATTAGGACAGTTGGGGGCGAGCAGTACTTC